The 17 T cell receptor beta chains reported below all come from one sample, sequenced in a study of tumor-infiltrating lymphocytes in primary liver carcinoma. TCR beta cDNA came from approximately 540 ng total RNA, primed with a constant-region primer. Libraries for TCR beta were built through three nested multiplex PCR rounds, which together made up a slightly modified ARM-PCR procedure. Two initial PCR rounds of about 11 cycles each paired TRBV1-TRBV30 forward primers with a C-beta reverse primer. TCRdb analysed the multiplex PCR reads with MiXCR anew, one entry per CDR3 protein. The data show 330,000 or so distinct CDR3 sequences, less than 75% seen once. Out of unsorted whole blood came the blood RNA, and germline DNA was extracted as well. Sequenced material: peripheral blood. All receptors come from a man in his forties or fifties with primary liver carcinoma and hepatitis B virus infection.

In its sample, this clonotype was seen many times. J is TRBJ1-1 and V is TRBV29-1, with D perhaps TRBD1 (6 bases). There are 14 residues in the CDR3. CDR1 and CDR2 from the germline V gene are SQVTM and ANQGSEA. V was cut by 2 bases and J by 0 bases, with 10 bases left in between. The CDR3 sequence: CSVETGKMNTEAFF. DNA of the CDR3: TGCAGCGTTGAAACAGGGAAAATGAACACTGAAGCTTTCTTT.

This clonotype was counted a single time. The junction departs from germline at one end; a sequencing error may be responsible. The chain links TRBV11-2 to TRBJ1-4; D gene ambiguous. Germline V gene lookup returns CDR1 SGHAT and CDR2 FQNNGV. This CDR3 is 14 amino acids long. CDR3 sequence (DNA): TGTGCCAGTAGCTTAGTGGGCCTTTTGGAAAAACTGTTTTTT. It codes for CASSLVGLLEKLFF.

Remarks on this clonotype: One junction end disagrees with the germline gene, perhaps due to a read error. J is TRBJ2-3 and V is TRBV11-2; no firm D call. Germline V gene data show CDR1 as SGHAT and CDR2 as FQNNGV. CDR3 size: 12 residues. The DNA for the CDR3 is TGTGCCAACAGCTTATTGTCTGATACGCAGTATTTT. The encoded protein is CANSLLSDTQYF.

On this clonotype itself: Because the CDR3 is missing its conserved closing phenylalanine or tryptophan, this is likely a read error. This chain connects TRBV29-1 to TRBJ2-1, with a tentative D call TRBD1 (6 bases). The CDR3 sequence is 14 residues long. Trimming removed 4 bases from V and 7 bases from J, with 17 bases in between. CDR1 and CDR2 from the germline V gene are SQVTM and ANQGSEA. CDR3 sequence (DNA): TGCAGCGTTGGGTTGGGGGCCGTCGGAAATGAGCAGTTCATC. Translating it yields CSVGLGAVGNEQFI.

This chain links TRBV6-1 with TRBJ1-1; D unclear. There are 12 residues in the CDR3. Germline assignment: CDR1 MNHNS and CDR2 SASEGT. Trimming cost V 5 bases and J 4 bases, with 8 bases left between them. As DNA, the CDR3 is TGTGCCAGCAGTAGACACGGCACTGAAGCTTTCTTT. Translation: CASSRHGTEAFF.

The chain has TRBV14 and TRBJ2-3; 7 bases map to TRBD1. CDR1 and CDR2 from the germline V gene are SGHDN and FVKESK. After removal of 4 bases from V and 0 bases from J, the junction contained 7 bases not matched to a gene. There are 16 residues in the CDR3. CDR3 sequence: CASSRDGTASTDTQYF. The CDR3 DNA reads as TGTGCCAGCAGCCGAGATGGGACAGCGAGCACAGATACGCAGTATTTT.

This chain joins TRBV11-1 and TRBJ2-1; 8 bases map to TRBD2. J lost 5 bases, V lost 5 bases, and 8 bases had no gene match. The CDR3 length is 15 residues. The germline V gene encodes CDR1 SGHAT and CDR2 FQDESV (reference sequence). The CDR3 DNA is TGTGCCAGCAGCACACTAGCGGAAGGGAACAATGAGCAGTTCTTC. This encodes CASSTLAEGNNEQFF.

A note on this clonotype: A read error may produce the germline difference seen at one junction end. This chain joins TRBV4-1 and TRBJ2-7, with D tentatively TRBD1 (6 bases). In germline, CDR1 is MGHRA, CDR2 YSYEKL. The CDR3 contains 15 residues. The CDR3 spells CAISLEDRGGYEQYF. For the CDR3, the DNA is TGCGCCATCAGCCTAGAGGACCGTGGGGGCTACGAACAGTACTTC.

This clonotype was counted ten times or more. The chain is built from TRBV13 and TRBJ2-1, with D possibly being TRBD1 or TRBD2 (5 bases each). The germline V gene encodes CDR1 PRHDT and CDR2 FYEKMQ (reference sequence). The length of the CDR3 is 14 residues. The V end was cut by 4 bases, the J end by 8 bases, with 15 bases between. The CDR3 DNA is TGTGCCAGCAGCTCTCGCCTTCGGGGCCATGAGCAGTTCTTC. It is translated as CASSSRLRGHEQFF.

Points on this clonotype: The junction departs from the called germline gene at one end, perhaps through a read error. V and J are TRBV11-2 and TRBJ2-3; D not resolved. The J call could be wrong; TRBJ1-5 is a better fit for the DNA end. Germline V gene data show CDR1 as SGHAT and CDR2 as FQNNGV. This CDR3 contains 16 residues. This CDR3 reads CASSSGLAGGTDTQHF. The CDR3 DNA sequence: TGTGCCAGTAGCTCAGGACTAGCGGGAGGCACAGATACGCAGCATTTT.

This clonotype was observed a single time. Likely a read error: the CDR3 ends without its conserved phenylalanine or tryptophan. The chain carries TRBV29-1 and TRBJ1-1; possible D gene TRBD1, 5 bases. This CDR3 comprises 12 residues. In germline, CDR1 is SQVTM, CDR2 ANQGSEA. The CDR3 spells CSARQTNTEAFV. CDR3 nucleotides: TGCAGTGCGAGACAGACAAACACTGAAGCTTTCGTT.

A note on this clonotype: Relative to the germline gene, one junction end is altered; a read error may explain this. The chain employs TRBV5-4 and TRBJ2-7, with TRBD2 identical over 9 bases. Germline CDR1 SGHNT, CDR2 YYREEE (reference sequence). The CDR3 is 15 amino acids. The chain's CDR3 is CANSLGSGSYDEQYF. The CDR3 coding sequence is TGTGCCAACAGCTTGGGTAGCGGGAGTTACGACGAGCAGTACTTC.

A remark on this clonotype: One junction end does not reproduce the germline sequence, and a read error may be involved. This sequence joins TRBV12-3 or TRBV12-4 and TRBJ1-5; D perhaps matches TRBD1 (5 bases). The CDR3 sequence is 14 residues long. The CDR3 bases are TGTGCCAGCAGTTCAGGACATTTAAATCGGCCCCAGCATTTT. Its translation is CASSSGHLNRPQHF.

The chain couples TRBV7-9 to TRBJ2-4; TRBD2 aligns across 7 bases. Germline V gene data show CDR1 as SEHNR and CDR2 as FQNEAQ (reference sequence). J lost 0 bases, V lost 4 bases, and 9 bases had no gene match. CDR3 length equals 17 residues. DNA for the CDR3: TGTGCCAGCAGCTCCCGTGGGGAGGGTCAAGCCAAAAACATTCAGTACTTC. Encoded protein: CASSSRGEGQAKNIQYF.

The rearrangement links TRBV4-1 to TRBJ1-1; TRBD1 agrees at 7 bases. V shed 4 bases and J 6 bases; nucleotides not matched to a gene: 8. CDR1 is MGHRA, CDR2 YSYEKL, per germline. CDR3 length equals 14 residues. Here the CDR3 DNA reads TGCGCCAGCAGCCCAGGGGGGTTGTTCGCTGAAGCTTTCTTT. Encoded protein: CASSPGGLFAEAFF.

This clonotype was recorded many times. The genes are TRBV6-1 and TRBJ2-7, with TRBD2 matching over 11 bases. The junction had 2 bases not matched to a gene; V was cut back by 7 bases and J by 3 bases. CDR1 and CDR2 (germline): MNHNS, SASEGT. This CDR3 has 13 amino acids. CDR3 sequence reads: CASKGTSGYEQYF. CDR3 nucleotides: TGTGCCAGCAAGGGGACTAGCGGCTACGAGCAGTACTTC.

A word on this clonotype: One base away lies a much larger clone, so this may be a sequencing read error. The genes are TRBV6-4 and TRBJ2-3; D is unclear. Germline V lookup: CDR1 MRHNA, CDR2 SNTAGT. This CDR3 spans 13 amino acids. Trimming shortened V by 0 bases and J by 2 bases, and 3 bases separated the two germline ends. CDR3 nucleotides: TGTGCCAGCAGTGACTCAAACACAGATACGCAGTATTTT. The encoded protein is CASSDSNTDTQYF.